The T cell receptor beta chain described here comes from a study of blood T cell repertoires in COVID-19. The overall study: The cDNA or gDNA used as material had been derived from T cells, B-cell-depleted T cells, or PBMCs.

The CDR3 length is 14 residues. Germline CDR1 and CDR2: SQVTM and ANQGSEA. The J segment lost 5 bases and the V segment lost 4 bases, leaving 6 bases of the junction unmatched. Sequencing was performed with immunoSEQ multiplex PCR; in TCRdb, only in-frame clones are kept and a portion is missing. The sample yields tens of thousands of clones, around four fifths seen once. This chain uses TRBV29-1 with TRBJ2-1; TRBD2 matches at 9 bases. The sequenced sample was peripheral blood. The sequence came from a human donor in a cohort sampled during active COVID-19. The CDR3 coding sequence is TGCAGCGTTGTAGGGAGCGGGAGGCACAATGAGCAGTTCTTC. Amino acid sequence: CSVVGSGRHNEQFF.